The 29 T cell receptor beta chains in this list originate from one sample, sequenced in a study of beta chain features in type 1 diabetes. No antigen has been identified for these receptors. What was sequenced were expressed TCRB transcripts, since all of the isolated RNA had been reverse transcribed. Generated by immunoSEQ multiplex PCR, the TCRdb table keeps only in-frame clones and is missing some. This sample has hundreds of thousands of clones; roughly 13% occur once, and the top ten carry around 0.022%. Study results and caveats: All four CD4+ subsets of Type 1 diabetes patients contained TCRB CDR3s that were moderately but significantly shorter.

Sample: naive CD4+ T cells from blood. Receptors originate from a man aged 18 to 35 with type 1 diabetes.

V gene TRBV11-1 combines with J gene TRBJ1-2, with D maybe TRBD1 (6 bases). This CDR3 is 14 amino acids long. Germline V gene sequence: CDR1 SGHAT, CDR2 FQDESV (reference sequence). Trimming took off 2 bases at V and 5 bases at J, with 12 bases between the two ends. CDR3 nucleotides: TGTGCCAGCAGCTTAAACCAGGGGATGTATGGCTACACCTTC. Its protein product is CASSLNQGMYGYTF. The full variable domain, with the rest looked up from reference TRBV11-1 and TRBJ1-2, is EAEVAQSPRYKITEKSQAVAFWCDPISGHATLYWYRQILGQGPELLVQFQDESVVDDSQLPKDRFSAERLKGVDSTLKIQPAELGDSAMYLCASSLNQGMYGYTFGSGTRLTVV.

The chain combines TRBV4-1 with TRBJ2-7, with D unresolved. This CDR3 spans 16 amino acids. V lost 3 bases and J 0 bases, leaving 15 bases between the germline ends. CDR1 is MGHRA, CDR2 YSYEKL, per germline. CDR3 protein: CASSHLSEPDSYEQYF. In DNA form, the CDR3 reads TGCGCCAGCAGCCATCTCTCGGAGCCAGACTCCTACGAGCAGTACTTC.

The V gene is TRBV19, the J gene TRBJ2-6; D tentatively reads TRBD1 or TRBD2 (7 bases each). CDR3 length equals 14 residues. Germline CDR1 LNHDA, CDR2 SQIVND (reference sequence). V was cut by 5 bases and J by 8 bases, with 13 bases left in between. The chain's CDR3 is CASSPGGVPNVLTF. The CDR3 DNA reads TGTGCCAGTAGTCCAGGGGGGGTTCCCAACGTCCTGACTTTC.

The chain uses TRBV5-8 and TRBJ2-3; D unclear. The germline V and J ends were trimmed by 1 base and 5 bases, with 5 bases remaining between them. CDR1 and CDR2 from the germline V gene are SGHTS and YDEGEE. This CDR3 has 12 residues. Here the CDR3 reads CASSLQLDTQYF. The CDR3 nucleotides are TGTGCCAGCAGCTTGCAGTTAGATACGCAGTATTTT.

The CDR3 DNA follows: TGTGCCAGTAGTAATAGACAGGGAATTGGAGGGGGCAATGAGCAGTTCTTC. Its translation is CASSNRQGIGGGNEQFF. The gene calls are TRBV19 and TRBJ2-1; a possible D gene is TRBD1 (7 bases). The germline CDR1 and CDR2 sequences are LNHDA and SQIVND (reference sequence). V was clipped by 4 bases and J by 6 bases, with 22 bases between them. This CDR3 is built from 17 residues.

This clone was observed a handful of times. The chain employs TRBV5-4 and TRBJ2-3, with D hard to call. The germline V gene has CDR1 SGHNT and CDR2 YYREEE (reference sequence). This CDR3 region has 13 residues. Trimming removed 2 bases at V and 2 bases at J, with 6 bases between. CDR3 residues: CASSFQFTDTQYF. The CDR3 DNA reads TGTGCCAGCAGCTTTCAATTCACAGATACGCAGTATTTT.

This clone has only a few counts. This chain uses TRBV4-2 with TRBJ2-7, with TRBD2 matching over 8 bases. The CDR3 is 16 residues long. Germline V gene data show CDR1 as LGHNA and CDR2 as YNFKEQ. V was pared by 2 bases and J by 3 bases, with 9 bases of the junction left unmatched. DNA for the CDR3: TGTGCCAGCAGCCAATCCTTCGGGAGCGGGGGCTACGAGCAGTACTTC. Its translation is CASSQSFGSGGYEQYF.

This chain uses TRBV21-1 with TRBJ2-1; the D call TRBD2 from the table was never checked on the DNA. TRBV21-1 is assigned pseudogene status. The CDR3 runs to 12 residues. The CDR3 reads CASSPRTSEQFF. The DNA of the CDR3 is TGTGCCAGCAGCCCCCGAACGAGTGAGCAGTTCTTC.

The chain is built from TRBV6-4 and TRBJ1-6, with D uncertain. Trimming shortened V by 10 bases and J by 6 bases, and 13 bases separated the two germline ends. Germline CDR1 MRHNA, CDR2 SNTAGT. The CDR3 totals 13 residues. The CDR3 bases are TGTGCCACCCGCGTCCGCTCTAATTCACCCCTCCACTTT. Its translation is CATRVRSNSPLHF.

The chain links TRBV29-1 to TRBJ2-1; 8 bases are shared with TRBD1. This CDR3 has 13 amino acids. J was trimmed by 4 bases and V by 4 bases; bases with no gene match: 3. CDR1 is SQVTM, CDR2 ANQGSEA, per germline. The CDR3: CSVGRGRYNEQFF. CDR3 in DNA: TGCAGCGTTGGCAGGGGGCGTTACAATGAGCAGTTCTTC.

The V call is TRBV10-3, the J call TRBJ2-1; D tentatively fits TRBD1 or TRBD2 (5 bases each). Germline-derived CDR1 and CDR2 are ENHRY and SYGVKD. CDR3 length: 12 residues. V lost 11 bases and J lost 3, with 11 bases in between. The CDR3, as DNA: TGTGCCGTCGAGGGGAGCTACAATGAGCAGTTCTTC. This sequence encodes CAVEGSYNEQFF.

CDR3 loop: CASSQDWGTALTQYF. CDR3 in DNA: TGTGCCAGCAGCCAAGATTGGGGGACAGCCTTGACGCAGTATTTT. The V gene is TRBV14, the J gene TRBJ2-3; TRBD1 matches 7 bases. Trimming cost V 0 bases and J 9 bases; bases outside gene matches: 9. The CDR3 sequence is 15 residues long. The germline CDR1 and CDR2 sequences are SGHDN and FVKESK.

The chain couples TRBV5-1 to TRBJ1-5, with D perhaps matching TRBD1 (6 bases). Germline V gives CDR1 SGHRS, CDR2 YFSETQ. V was cut by 0 bases and J by 0 bases, with 13 bases left in between. This CDR3 spans 17 amino acids. In DNA, the CDR3 is TGCGCCAGCAGCTTGGACAGGGTCGGGCATAGCAATCAGCCCCAGCATTTT. Its translation: CASSLDRVGHSNQPQHF.

This clone occurred a few times. J is TRBJ2-7 and V is TRBV2; the D is unclear. The CDR3 is 11 amino acids. The germline V gene has CDR1 SNHLY and CDR2 FYNNEI. The ends were cut back, 1 base at V and 4 bases at J, with 2 bases in the middle. CDR3 in amino acids: CASSEEYEQYF. The CDR3 DNA follows: TGTGCCAGCAGTGAAGAGTACGAGCAGTACTTC.

This clone showed up many times. The gene calls are TRBV7-9 and TRBJ2-6; D might be TRBD2 (5 bases). Germline CDR1 and CDR2: SEHNR and FQNEAQ (reference sequence). Between the trimmed V and J ends, which lost 5 bases and 1 base, there was a span of 9 bases. The CDR3 consists of 15 residues. CDR3 in DNA: TGTGCCAGCAGCCGACGGGAATCTGGGGCCAACGTCCTGACTTTC. Residues: CASSRRESGANVLTF.

The table lists this clone with a few counts. This rearrangement joins TRBV6-5 to TRBJ2-7, with D perhaps matching TRBD2 (6 bases). The V and J ends lost 4 bases and 6 bases respectively, with 19 bases between them. The CDR3 has 15 residues. Germline V gene data show CDR1 as MNHEY and CDR2 as SVGAGI. CDR3: CASSSPPRDSGEQYF. The CDR3 coding sequence is TGTGCCAGCAGTTCCCCACCGAGGGACTCGGGCGAGCAGTACTTC.

With respect to this clone: The same CDR3 can be traced to other DNA sequences in this sample. The V call is TRBV5-1, the J call TRBJ1-5; the D gene is possibly TRBD1 (6 bases). Trimming left V 4 bases short and J 4 bases short, with 12 bases between. CDR3 size: 14 residues. Germline V gives CDR1 SGHRS, CDR2 YFSETQ. The CDR3 DNA reads as TGCGCCAGCAGCCCGGACAGTCCAAATCAGCCCCAGCATTTT. Translated: CASSPDSPNQPQHF.

This sequence joins TRBV4-1 and TRBJ1-5; D remains unclear. CDR3 length: 17 residues. The germline gives CDR1 MGHRA, CDR2 YSYEKL. The V and J ends lost 3 bases and 4 bases respectively, with 19 bases between them. CDR3 sequence (DNA): TGCGCCAGCAGCCAGCCAACTGGATTGCTGGGGAATCAGCCCCAGCATTTT. Its protein is CASSQPTGLLGNQPQHF.

This clone was found once. Other DNA variants within this sample encode the same CDR3. This rearrangement joins TRBV5-1 to TRBJ1-5; no reliable D call. Between the trimmed V and J ends, which lost 0 bases and 4 bases, there was a span of 11 bases. CDR1 and CDR2 (germline): SGHRS, YFSETQ. The CDR3 has 15 amino acids. The CDR3, as DNA: TGCGCCAGCAGCTTGGAGGGTGGACGGAATCAGCCCCAGCATTTT. Its translation is CASSLEGGRNQPQHF.

The gene calls are TRBV13 and TRBJ2-2; D is uncertain. The germline CDR1 and CDR2 sequences are PRHDT and FYEKMQ (reference sequence). This CDR3 contains 15 residues. Trimming left V 5 bases short and J 4 bases short, with 14 bases between. The CDR3 loop is CASSALGLSTGELFF. CDR3 DNA sequence: TGTGCCAGCAGCGCCCTGGGTCTGAGCACCGGGGAGCTGTTTTTT.

This clone was detected a few times. The chain employs TRBV4-2 and TRBJ2-2; D not resolved. CDR3 length equals 14 residues. Germline CDR1 and CDR2: LGHNA and YNFKEQ. Trimming cost V 0 bases and J 4 bases, with 6 bases left between them. The CDR3 is CASSQEALTGELFF. The CDR3 DNA is TGTGCCAGCAGCCAAGAGGCTCTCACCGGGGAGCTGTTTTTT.

The V call is TRBV5-1, the J call TRBJ2-5; no clear D gene. CDR3 size: 12 residues. Germline V gene lookup returns CDR1 SGHRS and CDR2 YFSETQ. V lost 4 bases to trimming and J lost 1 base, with 5 bases between them. This chain's CDR3 is CASSGAQETQYF. The CDR3 DNA reads TGCGCCAGCAGCGGAGCCCAAGAGACCCAGTACTTC.

The rearrangement links TRBV7-6 to TRBJ1-1; D gene uncertain. Per the germline V gene, CDR1 is SGHVS and CDR2 is FNYEAQ. Trimming shortened V by 4 bases and J by 5 bases, and 11 bases separated the two germline ends. There are 13 residues in the CDR3. CDR3 region: CASSSTLTTEAFF. As DNA, the CDR3 is TGTGCCAGCAGCTCGACACTGACGACTGAAGCTTTCTTT. The whole variable domain, filled in from reference TRBV7-6 and TRBJ1-1, reads GAGVSQSPRYKVTKRGQDVALRCDPISGHVSLYWYRQALGQGPEFLTYFNYEAQQDKSGLPNDRFSAERPEGSISTLTIQRTEQRDSAMYRCASSSTLTTEAFFGQGTRLTVV.

The J gene is TRBJ2-1, the V gene TRBV7-2; 8 nucleotides agree with TRBD1. Germline CDR1 reads SGHTA; CDR2 reads FQGNSA. This CDR3 has 13 amino acids. With 4 bases clipped from V and 12 bases from J, the junction kept 8 bases outside the gene matches. CDR3 loop: CASSSGQVQMQFF. In DNA, the CDR3 is TGTGCCAGCAGCTCGGGACAGGTGCAAATGCAGTTCTTC.

The J gene is TRBJ1-2, the V gene TRBV4-2; 7 nucleotides match TRBD1. V gave up 4 bases and J gave up 8 bases; unmatched junction bases: 16. The CDR3 extends over 16 amino acids. Germline lookup yields CDR1 LGHNA and CDR2 YNFKEQ. The CDR3 region has the DNA TGTGCCAGCAGCCCCCAGGGGAGACAGGGCCCAGAGGGCTACACCTTC. This encodes CASSPQGRQGPEGYTF.

V gene TRBV29-1 combines with J gene TRBJ2-4, with D perhaps TRBD1 (6 bases). The CDR3 runs to 17 residues. The V end was cut by 3 bases, the J end by 0 bases, with 18 bases between. The germline V gene encodes CDR1 SQVTM and CDR2 ANQGSEA. The DNA for the CDR3 is TGCAGCGTTGAGTTGGCAGGGGCTAGGAAAGCCAAAAACATTCAGTACTTC. Protein product: CSVELAGARKAKNIQYF.

V gene TRBV2 combines with J gene TRBJ1-4; possible D gene TRBD1, 5 bases. This CDR3 comprises 13 residues. The V end was cut by 11 bases, the J end by 6 bases, with 16 bases between. Germline V gene lookup returns CDR1 SNHLY and CDR2 FYNNEI. This CDR3 reads CAGSQEEDEKLFF. The CDR3 DNA is TGTGCCGGATCACAGGAGGAGGATGAAAAACTGTTTTTT.

This rearrangement joins TRBV11-3 to TRBJ2-5; 8 bases are shared with TRBD2. From germline, CDR1 is SGHNT and CDR2 YENEEA. There are 17 residues in the CDR3. V was clipped by 5 bases and J by 2 bases; unmatched bases: 13. In DNA, the CDR3 is TGTGCCAGCAGCCCTTACCGGGCGGGGGGCGGACAAGAGACCCAGTACTTC. Its translation is CASSPYRAGGGQETQYF. Filled out from reference TRBV11-3 and TRBJ2-5, the complete variable domain reads EAGVVQSPRYKIIEKKQPVAFWCNPISGHNTLYWYLQNLGQGPELLIRYENEEAVDDSQLPKDRFSAERLKGVDSTLKIQPAELGDSAVYLCASSPYRAGGGQETQYFGPGTRLLVL.

The chain is built from TRBV7-9 and TRBJ2-3; D possibly corresponds to TRBD1 (5 bases). V was trimmed by 1 base and J by 2 bases, leaving 13 bases between them. The CDR3 is made up of 16 amino acids. Germline values: CDR1 SEHNR, CDR2 FQNEAQ (reference sequence). The CDR3: CASSLGRGIDTDTQYF. The DNA of the CDR3 is TGTGCCAGCAGCTTAGGTAGGGGAATAGACACAGATACGCAGTATTTT.